The following is a T cell receptor (beta chain) sequence with its context. Its antigen is not yet known. There are no base qualities to consult, and no much larger clone falls within one base. The data derive from a study of T cell responses to AZD1222 COVID-19 vaccine (dated by TCRdb to the early 2020s). For the study in its entirety: AZD1222 recipients given second doses at about 4 weeks or at about 12 weeks were pooled, since spike-specific TCR depth and breadth were not found to differ between the two schedules. Trial participants were enrolled by age into subgroups of 18-55, 56-69 and 70-plus years, and around 140, 26 and 57 TCR-sequenced participants, respectively, were included in these subgroups. A total of 240 or so trial participants underwent TCR sequencing, of whom more than 200 had received two doses of AZD1222 and 26 had received two doses of the MenACWY control vaccine. Overall results and qualifications from the work: After two AZD1222 doses, both the breadth and the depth of spike-specific TCRs were significantly higher than at day 0 and than in MenACWY recipients. Vaccine-associated CD4 TCRs spanned the whole spike protein, with dominant responses in regions 160-218 and 743-854. Only five to seven AZD1222 recipients were SARS-CoV-2 seropositive at baseline, limiting conclusions about previously exposed vaccinees. Because no samples from the day 14 peak response were available, repertoires could be characterized only after the peak T cell response. Participants were mostly white British and included more females than males, and it was suggested by the authors that clonal diversity may have been underestimated. Nearly half of unique spike-specific TCRs reportedly recognized epitopes outside regions mutated in the B.1.351 and B.1.1.7 variants. In the small 56-69-year group, the increase in depth fell short of significance, most likely because of low power.

The label giving this sample's time point can be read as: baseline before first vaccination. Samples from vaccinated people were obtained from the UK trials COV001 and COV002, which included a single-blind randomized controlled phase 2/3 trial of AZD1222 (ChAdOx1 nCoV-19) in healthy adults. For TCRbeta chain sequencing, PBMC samples were collected from trial participants at day 0 and at day 28 after the second dose. The CDR3 regions of human TCRbeta chains were subjected to immunosequencing. The study's processing was this. TCRs in the repertoires were matched against a reference library of SARS-CoV-2-specific TCRs that had been generated with the MIRA antigen-specificity platform. Breadth was defined as the fraction of unique TCRs that were SARS-CoV-2-associated. Depth was defined as the fraction of total T cells that were SARS-CoV-2-associated. Using the MIRA data, each spike-specific TCR was assigned both to the spike region to which the TCR was reactive and to a CD4 or CD8 class. Log10-transformed breadth and depth values were compared by one-way ANOVA with Sidak's multiple comparisons tests. The source is immuneACCESS, and TCRdb retained only in-frame sequences with V and J called. Part of the clones is not carried over; for the studies checked, unresolved V genes explain less than half of this, and the remainder is unexplained. V and J calls and clone size come straight from that table; D and trimming were deduced from the DNA. Across this sample there are 93,000 or so clones, with about 87% seen only once. Roughly 20% of the sample goes to the ten largest clones.

This specimen consisted of peripheral blood, obtained on day 0 of AZD1222 vaccination. This TCR came from an adult in good health.

The CDR3 region: CASSLQQGTGELFF. The DNA sequence is as follows: TGCGCCAGCAGCTTACAACAGGGCACCGGGGAGCTGTTTTTT. The rearranged chain carries TRBV5-1 and TRBJ2-2; a tentative D call is TRBD1 (6 bases match). CDR1 and CDR2 were assigned from the germline V gene as SGHRS and YFSETQ. The CDR3 has 14 amino acids, counting the end cysteine and phenylalanine. The entry retains the CDR3 DNA only, 42 bases that are in frame from base 1. At the junction V is shortened by 2 bases and J by 4 bases, with 9 bases in between.